These 32 T cell receptor beta chains share one sample of origin, sequenced in a study of T cell responses to AZD1222 COVID-19 vaccine. Measured with immunoSEQ multiplex PCR; TCRdb has only the in-frame clones, and not every one. The sample records around 150,000 clones, under 95% being singletons. Here the sequenced sample was peripheral blood, taken on day 0 of MenACWY control vaccination. The receptors were sampled from an adult in good health.

The rearrangement uses TRBV3-1 (or the pseudogene TRBV3-2) and TRBJ2-5; D gene uncertain. The CDR3 extends over 12 amino acids. V was trimmed by 0 bases and J by 6 bases, leaving 5 bases between them. The V gene's germline CDR1 is LGHDT and CDR2 YNNKEL (reference sequence). The CDR3 nucleotides are TGTGCCAGCAGCCAAGATTCCAAGACCCAGTACTTC. As protein: CASSQDSKTQYF.

The V and J genes are TRBV27 and TRBJ2-7; TRBD1 matches 8 bases. This CDR3 comprises 16 residues. Germline CDR1 MNHEY, CDR2 SMNVEV (reference sequence). Trimming cost V 5 bases and J 4 bases; bases outside gene matches: 13. CDR3 in DNA: TGTGCCAGCAGTGTCTCGGGGGACAGGACAAATTACGAGCAGTACTTC. Translating it yields CASSVSGDRTNYEQYF.

This rearrangement joins TRBV18 to TRBJ2-5; D not resolved. Germline CDR1 and CDR2: KGHSH and LQKENI. CDR3 length equals 15 residues. Between the trimmed V and J ends, which lost 0 bases and 5 bases, there was a span of 13 bases. CDR3 protein: CASSPPAGLHETQYF. DNA of the CDR3: TGTGCCAGCTCACCACCGGCAGGCCTCCACGAGACCCAGTACTTC.

V gene TRBV12-3 or TRBV12-4 combines with J gene TRBJ2-7; tentative D call: TRBD1 (5 bases). The CDR3 spans 13 residues. V gave up 2 bases and J gave up 5 bases, with 10 bases separating them. The CDR3 loop is CASSLWGPHEQYF. DNA for the CDR3: TGTGCCAGCAGTTTATGGGGCCCTCACGAGCAGTACTTC.

CDR3 sequence (DNA): TGTGCCAGCAGTACCAGCCCGGCCCCGAACACTGAAGCTTTCTTT. As protein: CASSTSPAPNTEAFF. The gene calls are TRBV28 and TRBJ1-1; no reliable D call. The CDR3 sequence is 15 residues long. Germline CDR1 reads MDHEN; CDR2 reads SYDVKM. Trimming pared 5 bases from V and 1 base from J, leaving 14 bases between.

V gene TRBV19 combines with J gene TRBJ1-1; D remains ambiguous. CDR3 length equals 10 residues. Trimming removed 10 bases from V and 3 bases from J, with 6 bases in between. Germline V gene sequence: CDR1 LNHDA, CDR2 SQIVND (reference sequence). CDR3 in DNA: TGTGCCACTCTGGACACTGAAGCTTTCTTT. Its translation: CATLDTEAFF.

V usage is TRBV4-2 and J usage is TRBJ1-3; D not resolved. The CDR3 is 17 amino acids. The germline gives CDR1 LGHNA, CDR2 YNFKEQ. V lost 1 base and J lost 3, with 16 bases in between. The CDR3 DNA sequence: TGTGCCAGCAGCCAAGTAGGGCGGGGTTTAAGTGGAAACACCATATATTTT. Translating gives CASSQVGRGLSGNTIYF.

The chain has TRBV5-1 and TRBJ1-2; 7 positions match TRBD1. Germline lookup yields CDR1 SGHRS and CDR2 YFSETQ. V dropped 5 bases and J dropped 8; count of bases not matched to a gene: 6. The CDR3 is 12 amino acids. The CDR3 DNA reads TGCGCCAGCAGGGAAGGGGGCCAGGGCTACACCTTC. Translated: CASREGGQGYTF.

The V and J genes are TRBV28 and TRBJ1-1; TRBD1 is a possible D gene (5 bases). The V and J ends lost 2 bases and 2 bases respectively, with 12 bases between them. The length of the CDR3 is 15 residues. CDR1 and CDR2 from the germline V gene are MDHEN and SYDVKM. In nucleotides, the CDR3 is TGTGCCAGCAGTTTAGCAGGGAGCGGAAACACTGAAGCTTTCTTT. Translating it yields CASSLAGSGNTEAFF.

This chain's CDR3 is CASSRAGYNEQFF. The DNA for the CDR3 is TGTGCCAGCAGCCGAGCGGGGTACAATGAGCAGTTCTTC. J is TRBJ2-1 and V is TRBV27, with TRBD2 identical over 7 bases. The CDR3 totals 13 residues. Germline-derived CDR1 and CDR2 are MNHEY and SMNVEV (reference sequence). The V and J ends lost 6 bases and 4 bases, in that order; junction bases with no gene match: 3.

The chain combines TRBV24-1 with TRBJ2-1; TRBD1 agrees at 9 bases. Germline CDR1 and CDR2: KGHDR and SFDVKD. The V and J ends lost 9 bases and 8 bases, in that order; junction bases with no gene match: 4. The length of the CDR3 is 12 residues. The CDR3 sequence is CATGQGRYEQFF. The CDR3, as DNA: TGTGCCACCGGACAGGGGCGGTATGAGCAGTTCTTC.

The chain is built from TRBV7-6 and TRBJ1-2, with D unclear. This CDR3 has 8 amino acids. V dropped 10 bases and J dropped 13 bases, with 10 bases sitting between them. Germline V gives CDR1 SGHVS, CDR2 FNYEAQ. The CDR3 nucleotides read TGTGCCACCGCAGACGGCACCTTC. Amino acids: CATADGTF.

The V gene is TRBV7-9, the J gene TRBJ2-5; the match to TRBD2 covers 13 bases. The CDR3 is 17 residues long. V shed 2 bases and J 4 bases; nucleotides not matched to a gene: 7. Germline assignment: CDR1 SEHNR and CDR2 FQNEAQ (reference sequence). CDR3 nucleotide sequence: TGTGCCAGCAGCTTAAGGGGACTAGCGGGAACTTTAGAGACCCAGTACTTC. It translates to CASSLRGLAGTLETQYF.

This chain uses TRBV7-8 with TRBJ2-1; D gene ambiguous. CDR1 and CDR2 from the germline V gene are SGHVS and FQNEAQ. The V gene lost 2 bases and the J gene lost 1 base, with 12 bases spanning the gap. The CDR3 loop spans 16 amino acids. The CDR3 DNA reads TGTGCCAGCAGCTTATTCGTAGAACTTTCCTACAATGAGCAGTTCTTC. This sequence encodes CASSLFVELSYNEQFF.

The V call is TRBV6-5, the J call TRBJ2-1; 7 nucleotides align to TRBD1. V trimming: 6 bases; J trimming: 4 bases; junction bases outside the gene matches: 6. CDR1 is MNHEY, CDR2 SVGAGI, per germline. The CDR3 runs 14 residues. The CDR3 region has the DNA TGTGCCAGCAGGCCGGGACAGAGTTACAATGAGCAGTTCTTC. This translates into CASRPGQSYNEQFF.

The chain couples TRBV11-3 to TRBJ1-5; D is uncertain. Germline-derived CDR1 and CDR2 are SGHNT and YENEEA. The CDR3 sequence is 14 residues long. The V end was cut by 5 bases, the J end by 3 bases, with 11 bases between. For the CDR3, the DNA is TGTGCCAGCAGCCCCGCCTTGGACAATCAGCCCCAGCATTTT. Translation gives CASSPALDNQPQHF.

This clone appeared once. The chain has TRBV27 and TRBJ2-7; 9 bases agree with TRBD1. The ends lost 7 bases at V and 6 bases at J; junction bases unmatched: 7. CDR1 MNHEY and CDR2 SMNVEV come from the germline V gene (reference sequence). The length of the CDR3 is 13 residues. For the CDR3, the DNA is TGTGCCAGCAAGCGGGACAGGGTATCCGAGCAGTACTTC. Its translation is CASKRDRVSEQYF.

The chain combines TRBV7-9 with TRBJ1-2, with 9 bases fitting TRBD1. The CDR3 spans 16 residues. With 5 bases clipped from V and 1 base from J, the junction kept 8 bases outside the gene matches. CDR1 is SEHNR and CDR2 is FQNEAQ in the germline V gene (reference sequence). The CDR3 spells CASSPGTGTFNYGYTF. In nucleotides, the CDR3 is TGTGCCAGCAGCCCCGGGACAGGGACGTTTAACTATGGCTACACCTTC.

This chain joins TRBV7-2 and TRBJ2-7, with 11 nucleotides matching TRBD2. V trimming: 1 base; J trimming: 5 bases; junction bases outside the gene matches: 16. The CDR3 runs 19 residues. Germline V gene data show CDR1 as SGHTA and CDR2 as FQGNSA. The CDR3 DNA reads as TGTGCCAGCAGCTTAGGGCCGGGACTAGCGGATACTTTAGGCAACGAGCAGTACTTC. Translated: CASSLGPGLADTLGNEQYF.

The gene calls are TRBV7-3 and TRBJ1-1; D is undetermined. Germline V CDR1 and CDR2: SGHTA, FQGTGA. CDR3 length: 15 amino acids. V dropped 0 bases and J dropped 2 bases, with 10 bases sitting between them. CDR3 residues: CASSLTPGGNTEAFF. Written as DNA, the CDR3 is TGTGCCAGCAGCTTAACACCGGGCGGTAACACTGAAGCTTTCTTT. Drawing the rest from reference TRBV7-3 and TRBJ1-1, the complete variable domain is GAGVSQTPSNKVTEKGKYVELRCDPISGHTALYWYRQSLGQGPEFLIYFQGTGAADDSGLPNDRFFAVRPEGSVSTLKIQRTERGDSAVYLCASSLTPGGNTEAFFGQGTRLTVV.

The rearrangement uses TRBV6-1 and TRBJ2-1; D ambiguous. The CDR3 has 11 residues. Germline V gene sequence: CDR1 MNHNS, CDR2 SASEGT. V lost 2 bases and J lost 9, with 5 bases in between. CDR3 in amino acids: CASSETSEQFF. In DNA form, the CDR3 reads TGTGCCAGCAGTGAAACCTCTGAGCAGTTCTTC.

V usage is TRBV30 and J usage is TRBJ1-3; D is undetermined. CDR1 is GTSNPN and CDR2 is SVGIG in the germline V gene (reference sequence). The CDR3 has 12 residues. The V gene lost 7 bases and the J gene lost 2 bases, with 9 bases spanning the gap. Here the CDR3 reads CAYKRTGNTIYF. The DNA of the CDR3 is TGTGCCTACAAGAGGACTGGAAACACCATATATTTT.

The rearrangement links TRBV2 to TRBJ1-6; D unresolved. The germline V gene encodes CDR1 SNHLY and CDR2 FYNNEI. This CDR3 has 16 residues. The V gene lost 2 bases and the J gene lost 3 bases, with 11 bases spanning the gap. CDR3 bases: TGTGCCAGCAGTGAAACTTCCGGACTCTATAATTCACCCCTCCACTTT. Translation: CASSETSGLYNSPLHF. The variable domain in full, with the rest retrieved from reference TRBV2 and TRBJ1-6, is EPEVTQTPSHQVTQMGQEVILRCVPISNHLYFYWYRQILGQKVEFLVSFYNNEISEKSEIFDDQFSVERPDGSNFTLKIRSTKLEDSAMYFCASSETSGLYNSPLHFGNGTRLTVT.

The rearrangement uses TRBV5-1 and TRBJ2-3; the match to TRBD2 covers 14 bases. The V gene end was trimmed by 5 bases and the J gene end by 3 bases; junction bases not matched to a gene: 5. From germline, CDR1 is SGHRS and CDR2 YFSETQ. This CDR3 comprises 16 residues. CDR3 residues: CASSGLAGGLTDTQYF. The CDR3 nucleotides are TGCGCCAGCAGTGGACTAGCGGGAGGACTGACAGATACGCAGTATTTT. Full variable domain (remainder filled in from reference TRBV5-1 and TRBJ2-3): KAGVTQTPRYLIKTRGQQVTLSCSPISGHRSVSWYQQTPGQGLQFLFEYFSETQRNKGNFPGRFSGRQFSNSRSEMNVSTLELGDSALYLCASSGLAGGLTDTQYFGPGTRLTVL.

The rearrangement uses TRBV13 and TRBJ1-4, with D possibly TRBD1 on 5 matching bases. V lost 3 bases and J lost 7, with 21 bases in between. In germline, CDR1 is PRHDT, CDR2 FYEKMQ (reference sequence). The CDR3 length is 17 residues. The CDR3 here is CASSFSQLGATGEKLFF. The DNA of the CDR3 is TGTGCCAGCAGCTTTAGCCAACTCGGGGCGACTGGTGAAAAACTGTTTTTT.

This clone came up once. This chain joins TRBV5-1 and TRBJ2-1, with D possibly called TRBD1 or TRBD2 (5 bases each). The CDR3 has 14 amino acids. Germline CDR1 reads SGHRS; CDR2 reads YFSETQ. Between the trimmed V and J ends, which lost 1 base and 8 bases, there was a span of 13 bases. CDR3 in amino acids: CASSLQGGGDEQFF. For the CDR3, the DNA is TGCGCCAGCAGCTTGCAGGGTGGAGGAGATGAGCAGTTCTTC.

This chain connects TRBV19 to TRBJ1-1, with a weak D call TRBD1 (6 bases). V was shortened by 4 bases and J by 1 base, with 22 bases between the two germline ends. This CDR3 is built from 18 residues. Germline V lookup: CDR1 LNHDA, CDR2 SQIVND (reference sequence). The CDR3 is CASSNPIPSGTRNTEAFF. In DNA form, the CDR3 reads TGTGCCAGTAGTAATCCAATTCCATCCGGGACAAGGAACACTGAAGCTTTCTTT.

The rearrangement uses TRBV10-1 and TRBJ2-2, with 8 bases that match TRBD1. Unmatched junction bases numbered 18, after V lost 4 bases and J lost 5 bases. Germline V gene data show CDR1 as WNHNN and CDR2 as SYGVQD (reference sequence). This CDR3 is 19 amino acids long. For the CDR3, the DNA is TGCGCCAGCAGTGGACCCTCCGGGACAGGAAGTCTAAGGACCGGGGAGCTGTTTTTT. It encodes CASSGPSGTGSLRTGELFF.

V usage is TRBV11-2 and J usage is TRBJ2-7, with D uncertain. The CDR3 has 13 amino acids. Germline-derived CDR1 and CDR2 are SGHAT and FQNNGV. The ends were cut back, 5 bases at V and 4 bases at J, with 12 bases in the middle. The CDR3 protein is CASSVGLLYEQYF. The CDR3 nucleotides are TGTGCCAGCAGCGTCGGCCTTTTGTACGAGCAGTACTTC.

The rearrangement joins TRBV4-2 to TRBJ1-4, with D possibly TRBD1 on 5 matching bases. V lost 5 bases and J 6 bases, leaving 16 bases between the germline ends. The CDR3 is made up of 15 amino acids. Germline V gene data show CDR1 as LGHNA and CDR2 as YNFKEQ. CDR3 coding DNA: TGTGCCAGCAGCAACCGGGACCGGTTTGATGAAAAACTGTTTTTT. Residues: CASSNRDRFDEKLFF.

This chain links TRBV7-2 with TRBJ2-1; D is unresolved. Trimming pared 1 base from V and 0 bases from J, leaving 13 bases between. This CDR3 comprises 17 residues. Germline V gives CDR1 SGHTA, CDR2 FQGNSA. CDR3 loop: CASSLVAGDNSYNEQFF. The CDR3, as DNA: TGTGCCAGCAGCTTAGTCGCTGGCGACAACTCCTACAATGAGCAGTTCTTC. Variable domain in full (rest from reference TRBV7-2 and TRBJ2-1): GAGVSQSPSNKVTEKGKDVELRCDPISGHTALYWYRQSLGQGLEFLIYFQGNSAPDKSGLPSDRFSAERTGGSVSTLTIQRTQQEDSAVYLCASSLVAGDNSYNEQFFGPGTRLTVL.

The chain links TRBV30 to TRBJ2-7, with 7 bases aligning to TRBD1. Germline CDR1 GTSNPN, CDR2 SVGIG (reference sequence). The CDR3 has 14 amino acids. The V segment lost 0 bases and the J segment 3 bases; nucleotides outside the gene matches: 5. CDR3 protein: CAWSVGGLLYEQYF. The DNA for the CDR3 is TGTGCCTGGAGTGTAGGGGGCCTACTCTACGAGCAGTACTTC.